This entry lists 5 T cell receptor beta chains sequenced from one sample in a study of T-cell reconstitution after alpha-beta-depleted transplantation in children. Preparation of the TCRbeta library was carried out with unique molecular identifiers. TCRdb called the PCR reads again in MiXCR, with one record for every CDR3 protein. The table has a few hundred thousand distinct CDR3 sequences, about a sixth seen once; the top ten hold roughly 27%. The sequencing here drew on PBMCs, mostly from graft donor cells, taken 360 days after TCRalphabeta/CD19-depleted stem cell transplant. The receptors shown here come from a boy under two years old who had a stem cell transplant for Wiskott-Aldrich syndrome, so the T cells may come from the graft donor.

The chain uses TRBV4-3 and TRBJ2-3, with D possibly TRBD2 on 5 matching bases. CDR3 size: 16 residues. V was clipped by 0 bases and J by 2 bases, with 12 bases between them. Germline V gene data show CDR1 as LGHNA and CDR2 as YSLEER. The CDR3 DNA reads TGCGCCAGCAGCCAAGATAGGCGGGCCACCACAGATACGCAGTATTTT. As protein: CASSQDRRATTDTQYF.

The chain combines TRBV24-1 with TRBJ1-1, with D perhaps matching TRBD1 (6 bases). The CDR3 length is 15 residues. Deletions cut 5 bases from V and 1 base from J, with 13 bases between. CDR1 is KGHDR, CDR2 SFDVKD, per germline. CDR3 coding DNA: TGTGCCACCAGTGCCCCACAGGGATCGAACACTGAAGCTTTCTTT. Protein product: CATSAPQGSNTEAFF.

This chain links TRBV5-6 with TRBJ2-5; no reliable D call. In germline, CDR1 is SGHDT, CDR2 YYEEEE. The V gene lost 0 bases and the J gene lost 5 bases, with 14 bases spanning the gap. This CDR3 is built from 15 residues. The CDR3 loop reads CASSLGPRVLETQYF. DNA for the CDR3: TGTGCCAGCAGCTTGGGGCCTCGGGTTCTGGAGACCCAGTACTTC.

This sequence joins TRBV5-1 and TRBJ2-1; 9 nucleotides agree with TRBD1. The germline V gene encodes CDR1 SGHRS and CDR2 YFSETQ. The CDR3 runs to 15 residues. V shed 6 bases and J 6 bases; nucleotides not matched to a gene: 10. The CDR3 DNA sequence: TGCGCCAGCACCCAAAGACAGGGGGGAACCAATGAGCAGTTCTTC. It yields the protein CASTQRQGGTNEQFF.

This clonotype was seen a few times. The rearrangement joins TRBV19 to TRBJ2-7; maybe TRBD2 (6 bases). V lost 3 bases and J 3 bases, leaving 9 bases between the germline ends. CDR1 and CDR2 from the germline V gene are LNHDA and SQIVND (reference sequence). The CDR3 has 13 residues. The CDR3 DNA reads TGTGCCAGTAGTATTCGGGGGTTCTACGAGCAGTACTTC. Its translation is CASSIRGFYEQYF.